These T cell receptor beta chains were read from a single sample in a study of a mutant IDH1 vaccine in newly diagnosed glioma. Clones were read by immunoSEQ multiplex PCR, and TCRdb kept only the in-frame ones, dropping some. The table lists roughly 60,000 clones, roughly 84% of them singletons. Their cognate antigens are unknown. The source material was PBMCs, sampled from a glioma patient whose treatment included an IDH1 peptide vaccine. The receptor set was obtained from a man aged 25 to 40 with glioma. CDR3s include the opening cysteine and the closing phenylalanine or tryptophan. The order of the fields is J gene, V gene, D gene, clone size, CDR3 DNA, CDR3 protein. The D gene is left open where the match is weak. Clone sizes are given selectively: once, few, many, or a class where the clone is expanded.

TRBJ2-2	TRBV6-5	-	-	TGTGCCAGCAGTTACGATACCGGGAACACCGGGGAGCTGTTTTTT	CASSYDTGNTGELFF
TRBJ2-6	TRBV10-2	-	-	TGCGCCAGCAGTGAGTCAGGGTCTGGGGCCAACGTCCTGACTTTC	CASSESGSGANVLTF
TRBJ2-7	TRBV28	-	-	TGTGCCAGCAGAAGACAGATACTCTACGAGCAGTACTTC	CASRRQILYEQYF
TRBJ1-5	TRBV11-2	-	-	TGTGCCAGCAGCTTAAGTCAGGGCGGTCAGCCCCAGCATTTT	CASSLSQGGQPQHF
TRBJ1-2	TRBV18	TRBD1	-	TGTGCCAGCTCACCAGCAGGGGGGAACTATGGCTACACCTTC	CASSPAGGNYGYTF
TRBJ2-3	TRBV5-1	TRBD1	once	TGCGCCAGCAGCGGAGACAGGGGTGCAGATACGCAGTATTTT	CASSGDRGADTQYF
TRBJ2-1	TRBV5-6	TRBD1	-	TGTGCCAGCAGCTATCGGACAGGGAACTACAATGAGCAGTTCTTC	CASSYRTGNYNEQFF
TRBJ2-1	TRBV19	-	-	TGTGCCAGTAGTATAGACGGCGGGGGCACCTACAATGAGCAGTTCTTC	CASSIDGGGTYNEQFF
TRBJ2-5	TRBV2	-	-	TGTGCCAGCAGTGTGGAGACAGAAGAGACCCAGTACTTC	CASSVETEETQYF
TRBJ2-7	TRBV7-8	-	-	TGTGCCAGTAATCTCCGGGGTACCTCCTACGAGCAGTACTTC	CASNLRGTSYEQYF
TRBJ2-3	TRBV4-1	-	-	TGCGCCAGCAGGACACGTCCCCCGAGGAATACGCAGTATTTT	CASRTRPPRNTQYF
TRBJ1-1	TRBV19	-	-	TGTGCCAGTCGATCGGGGATCAATGAAGCTTTCTTT	CASRSGINEAFF
TRBJ1-1	TRBV6-5	-	-	TGTGCCAGCAGTTACAGGGGGTCGGGTAGCACTGAAGCTTTCTTT	CASSYRGSGSTEAFF
TRBJ2-1	TRBV7-9	-	-	TGTGCCAGCAGCTTAAGGCAGGAGACTAATGAGCAGTTCTTC	CASSLRQETNEQFF
TRBJ2-7	TRBV13	-	-	TGTGCCAGCAGCCTCCGACAGCCTCCCTACGAGCAGTACTTC	CASSLRQPPYEQYF
TRBJ1-2	TRBV6-1	-	-	TGTGCCAGCGCCTTCGGGGCCGCAGGGCACTATGGCTACACCTTC	CASAFGAAGHYGYTF
TRBJ2-5	TRBV7-9	-	-	TGTGCCAGCAGCTCCGGCGGAGGTGGGTACCAAGAGACCCAGTACTTC	CASSSGGGGYQETQYF
TRBJ2-3	TRBV19	TRBD2	-	TGTGCCAGTAGTATTGTGGGGACTACGCACAGAGCTACGCAGTATTTT	CASSIVGTTHRATQYF
TRBJ1-6	TRBV30	TRBD1	-	TGTGCCTCTGGGACAGACTATAATTCACCCCTCCACTTT	CASGTDYNSPLHF
TRBJ2-2	TRBV4-1	TRBD1	-	TGCGCCAGCAGCTTACAGGGGGCGAACACCGGGGAGCTGTTTTTT	CASSLQGANTGELFF
TRBJ2-1	TRBV7-9	TRBD2	once	TGTGCCAGCAGCTTAGACGGGGGGGACAATGAGCAGTTCTTC	CASSLDGGDNEQFF
TRBJ2-3	TRBV5-1	TRBD2	-	TGCGCCAGCAGCTCGCCGGGGAGGGGAGATACGCAGTATTTT	CASSSPGRGDTQYF